The next 25 T cell receptor beta chains were all read from a single sample in a study of T cell responses to AZD1222 COVID-19 vaccine (dated by TCRdb to the early 2020s). Preparation of the library involved the immunoSEQ multiplex PCR assay. Imported from immuneACCESS, the table was reduced by TCRdb to in-frame sequences with V and J called. These copies leave out some clones; in studies compared against another copy, an unresolved V gene accounts for under half, and the cause of the remainder is not known. The table for this sample lists 140,000 to 150,000 clones; more than 75% of them were counted only once. The leading ten clones occupy about 3.8% of the sample. Per the publication, the time point label means: baseline before first vaccination. What the treatment or condition label conveys for this sample: meningococcal conjugate vaccine given as trial control. The sample was peripheral blood, taken on day 0 of MenACWY control vaccination. These receptors all come from an adult in good health.

V is TRBV29-1 and J is TRBJ2-6; D is uncertain. Germline CDR1 reads SQVTM; CDR2 reads ANQGSEA. Between the trimmed V and J ends, which lost 4 bases and 4 bases, there was a span of 11 bases. This CDR3 region has 14 residues. In DNA form, the CDR3 reads TGCAGCGTTGGAATGGCAGGAGGGGCCAACGTCCTGACTTTC. Translating gives CSVGMAGGANVLTF.

The chain links TRBV5-6 to TRBJ1-4, with D unresolved. Trimming pared 2 bases from V and 0 bases from J, leaving 11 bases between. Per the germline V gene, CDR1 is SGHDT and CDR2 is YYEEEE. The CDR3 contains 16 residues. The CDR3 DNA reads as TGTGCCAGCAGCTTCGGACCGAGTTCAACTAATGAAAAACTGTTTTTT. This translates into CASSFGPSSTNEKLFF.

The J gene is TRBJ1-1, the V gene TRBV28; tentatively, D is TRBD1 (5 bases). The CDR3 has 13 residues. In germline, CDR1 is MDHEN, CDR2 SYDVKM. V was cut by 6 bases and J by 1 base, with 9 bases left in between. CDR3 in amino acids: CASRQGRNTEAFF. The DNA of the CDR3 is TGTGCCAGCAGGCAGGGCCGGAACACTGAAGCTTTCTTT.

This chain links TRBV5-4 with TRBJ1-6, with D perhaps TRBD1 (6 bases). CDR1 and CDR2 from the germline V gene are SGHNT and YYREEE (reference sequence). CDR3 length: 14 residues. V lost 4 bases, J lost 6 bases, and 11 bases lay in between. CDR3 amino acids: CASSLRGGNSPLHF. The CDR3 DNA sequence: TGTGCCAGCAGCCTCAGGGGAGGTAATTCACCCCTCCACTTT.

The chain joins TRBV2 to TRBJ2-5, with 8 bases that match TRBD1. V shed 7 bases and J 4 bases; nucleotides not matched to a gene: 14. The CDR3 sequence is 16 residues long. Looked up from germline, CDR1 is SNHLY and CDR2 is FYNNEI. The CDR3 spells CASTPRTGRVGETQYF. In DNA form, the CDR3 reads TGTGCCAGCACTCCCCGGACAGGGCGCGTCGGAGAGACCCAGTACTTC.

The V call is TRBV6-2 or TRBV6-3, the J call TRBJ1-2; the D is unclear. The V and J ends lost 0 bases and 7 bases respectively, with 18 bases between them. CDR3 size: 16 residues. The germline gives CDR1 MNHEY, CDR2 SVGEGT. CDR3 nucleotides: TGTGCCAGCAGTTACTCGGACCTCCGAGGGAATGGTGGCTACACCTTC. Its translation: CASSYSDLRGNGGYTF.

This clone has just a few counts. The chain recombines TRBV2 with TRBJ2-1; 15 bases line up with TRBD2. The CDR3 totals 15 residues. Trimming removed 5 bases from V and 15 bases from J; junction bases left unmatched: 11. Per the germline V gene, CDR1 is SNHLY and CDR2 is FYNNEI. The CDR3 spells CASSPRGTSGGRGFF. Written as DNA, the CDR3 is TGTGCCAGCAGTCCCAGAGGGACTAGCGGGGGGAGGGGGTTCTTC.

The CDR3: CASSLQVATNEKLFF. CDR3 bases: TGTGCCAGCAGCTTACAAGTTGCAACTAATGAAAAACTGTTTTTT. The chain combines TRBV7-2 with TRBJ1-4; no reliable D call. V lost 2 bases and J 0 bases, leaving 7 bases between the germline ends. The CDR3 is made up of 15 amino acids. Germline assignment: CDR1 SGHTA and CDR2 FQGNSA.

The gene calls are TRBV5-5 and TRBJ1-3; D gene ambiguous. V lost 0 bases and J lost 0, with 7 bases in between. This CDR3 comprises 15 residues. Per the germline V gene, CDR1 is SGHKS and CDR2 is YYEKEE (reference sequence). This CDR3 is CASSLDGLSGNTIYF. CDR3 nucleotide sequence: TGTGCCAGCAGCTTGGACGGTCTCTCTGGAAACACCATATATTTT.

The chain is built from TRBV12-3 or TRBV12-4 and TRBJ2-3; the D is unclear. The CDR3 totals 13 residues. Trimming pared 4 bases from V and 6 bases from J, leaving 11 bases between. CDR3 amino acids: CASSSPGVDTQYF. The CDR3 DNA follows: TGTGCCAGCAGTTCACCGGGTGTTGATACGCAGTATTTT.

J is TRBJ1-2 and V is TRBV6-5, with D hard to call. The CDR3 consists of 11 residues. V was trimmed by 5 bases and J by 8 bases, leaving 9 bases between them. Germline lookup yields CDR1 MNHEY and CDR2 SVGAGI. CDR3 in amino acids: CASSPGSGYTF. CDR3 in DNA: TGTGCCAGCAGTCCGGGGAGCGGCTACACCTTC.

This sequence joins TRBV5-6 and TRBJ1-2; D gene unclear. The CDR3 is made up of 14 amino acids. V lost 0 bases, J lost 1 base, and 7 bases lay in between. Per germline, CDR1 SGHDT and CDR2 YYEEEE. CDR3 coding DNA: TGTGCCAGCAGCTTGGATGTGGGTAACTATGGCTACACCTTC. As protein: CASSLDVGNYGYTF.

CDR3 sequence: CATSDPRRFGNEQFF. CDR3 DNA sequence: TGTGCCACCAGTGATCCAAGGAGGTTCGGTAATGAGCAGTTCTTC. The rearrangement links TRBV24-1 to TRBJ2-1; TRBD2 might be the D (5 bases). Per the germline V gene, CDR1 is KGHDR and CDR2 is SFDVKD. The germline V and J ends were trimmed by 3 bases and 7 bases, with 15 bases remaining between them. This CDR3 region has 15 residues.

On this clone itself: A junction end diverges from the germline sequence, so it may reflect a read error. The V and J genes are TRBV3-1 (or the pseudogene TRBV3-2) and TRBJ2-5; 10 bases are a match to TRBD1. The CDR3 is 14 amino acids. The V gene's germline CDR1 is LGHDT and CDR2 YNNKEL (reference sequence). DNA of the CDR3: TGTGCCAGCACCCAACCGGGACAGGGGGAGACCCAGTACTTC. As protein: CASTQPGQGETQYF.

The chain recombines TRBV19 with TRBJ1-5, with 7 positions matching TRBD1. The CDR3 is 16 residues long. Germline V lookup: CDR1 LNHDA, CDR2 SQIVND (reference sequence). After removal of 5 bases from V and 0 bases from J, the junction contained 7 bases not matched to a gene. CDR3 protein: CASSSRDSYSNQPQHF. DNA of the CDR3: TGTGCCAGTAGTTCCCGGGACAGCTATAGCAATCAGCCCCAGCATTTT.

The rearrangement uses TRBV9 and TRBJ1-2; the match to TRBD1 covers 9 bases. With V trimmed by 3 bases and J by 5 bases, 11 bases remained unmatched. The CDR3 totals 16 residues. Germline assignment: CDR1 SGDLS and CDR2 YYNGEE. The chain's CDR3 is CASSEAAGQGIYGYTF. As DNA, the CDR3 is TGTGCCAGCAGCGAGGCGGCGGGACAGGGAATATATGGCTACACCTTC.

The V gene is TRBV6-5, the J gene TRBJ1-1; no clear D. The germline V gene encodes CDR1 MNHEY and CDR2 SVGAGI. Trimming cost V 8 bases and J 6 bases, with 13 bases left between them. The CDR3 spans 12 residues. The CDR3: CASRSSRSEAFF. CDR3 sequence (DNA): TGTGCCAGCCGGAGCTCGAGGTCTGAAGCTTTCTTT.

This clone appeared a single time. The chain employs TRBV9 and TRBJ2-1; the D gene is possibly TRBD2 (6 bases). The CDR3 runs 19 residues. Per the germline V gene, CDR1 is SGDLS and CDR2 is YYNGEE. V was clipped by 2 bases and J by 9 bases, with 30 bases between them. This CDR3 reads CASSVSNRTTRPLLSEQFF. In DNA, the CDR3 is TGTGCCAGCAGCGTCTCTAATAGAACGACTAGACCACTTTTGAGTGAGCAGTTCTTC.

This chain uses TRBV2 with TRBJ1-4; possibly TRBD1 for D (5 bases). Germline assignment: CDR1 SNHLY and CDR2 FYNNEI. The CDR3 is 14 residues long. V was shortened by 2 bases and J by 7 bases, with 11 bases between the two germline ends. CDR3 residues: CASSERGSGEKLFF. The CDR3 bases are TGTGCCAGCAGTGAACGGGGGAGTGGTGAAAAACTGTTTTTT.

The V and J genes are TRBV5-1 and TRBJ2-7; the D is unclear. The CDR3 contains 16 residues. Germline-derived CDR1 and CDR2 are SGHRS and YFSETQ. V lost 0 bases to trimming and J lost 0 bases, with 13 bases between them. The CDR3 DNA sequence: TGCGCCAGCAGCTTGGCCGTTGACACGAGCTCCTACGAGCAGTACTTC. It codes for CASSLAVDTSSYEQYF.

This clone has a single count. The V call is TRBV16, the J call TRBJ1-5; possibly TRBD1 for D (5 bases). V lost 5 bases and J lost 3, with 14 bases in between. Germline V CDR1 and CDR2: KGHSY, FQNENV. The CDR3 is 15 amino acids. The DNA for the CDR3 is TGTGCCAGCAGCGACCAGGGTCTAGCCAATCAGCCCCAGCATTTT. Translated, it gives CASSDQGLANQPQHF.

The chain uses TRBV15 and TRBJ1-5; D is possibly TRBD1 (6 bases). V lost 0 bases and J 6 bases, leaving 12 bases between the germline ends. The length of the CDR3 is 15 residues. CDR1 is LNHNV and CDR2 is YYDKDF in the germline V gene (reference sequence). CDR3 sequence reads: CATSRDGTSFQPQHF. The CDR3 DNA reads as TGTGCCACCAGCAGAGATGGGACAAGCTTTCAGCCCCAGCATTTT.

V gene TRBV3-1 (or the pseudogene TRBV3-2) combines with J gene TRBJ1-2; no firm D call. Germline V gene sequence: CDR1 LGHDT, CDR2 YNNKEL (reference sequence). The CDR3 covers 14 residues. V lost 0 bases to trimming and J lost 3 bases, with 8 bases between them. The CDR3 region has the DNA TGTGCCAGCAGCCAAGAAGGGCTGTACTATGGCTACACCTTC. It specifies CASSQEGLYYGYTF.

This chain links TRBV18 with TRBJ2-1, with 9 bases that match TRBD2. V shed 3 bases and J 3 bases; nucleotides not matched to a gene: 6. CDR3 length equals 16 residues. Germline CDR1 is KGHSH and CDR2 is LQKENI. CDR3 residues: CASSPASSGVYNEQFF. CDR3 DNA: TGTGCCAGCTCACCCGCTTCTAGCGGGGTCTACAATGAGCAGTTCTTC.

In its sample, this clone was seen once. The chain uses TRBV4-1 and TRBJ1-5; 7 bases map to TRBD1. V lost 2 bases to trimming and J lost 3 bases; unmatched junction nucleotides: 7. CDR1 MGHRA and CDR2 YSYEKL come from the germline V gene. The CDR3 contains 16 residues. The CDR3 sequence: CASSQNPGQLNQPQHF. CDR3 DNA: TGCGCCAGCAGCCAAAACCCGGGACAGCTCAATCAGCCCCAGCATTTT.